This TCR beta chain is from a study of shared clonotypes between healthy human individuals. Study-level background: Sampling drew on donors who were a couple of women and a few men aged 18 to 49.

The protocol was immunoSEQ multiplex PCR, while the TCRdb copy is restricted to in-frame clones and leaves out a portion. The sample lists around 700,000 clones, approximately 90% occurring once. It was CD45RO-negative cells, positively selected for CCR7, that made up naive CD8 cells, with terminally differentiated effector memory CD45RA+ cells excluded. V lost 4 bases and J lost 5, with 14 bases in between. The CDR3 sequence is 14 residues long. Germline CDR1 is MNHEY and CDR2 is SVGAGI. The V and J genes are TRBV6-5 and TRBJ2-5; no firm D call. The sequence derives from a man aged 25 to 40 in good health. The sequenced sample consisted of naive CD8+ T cells sorted from blood. This CDR3 reads CASSSRKRGETQYF. In DNA, the CDR3 is TGTGCCAGCAGTTCCCGAAAGCGTGGGGAGACCCAGTACTTC.